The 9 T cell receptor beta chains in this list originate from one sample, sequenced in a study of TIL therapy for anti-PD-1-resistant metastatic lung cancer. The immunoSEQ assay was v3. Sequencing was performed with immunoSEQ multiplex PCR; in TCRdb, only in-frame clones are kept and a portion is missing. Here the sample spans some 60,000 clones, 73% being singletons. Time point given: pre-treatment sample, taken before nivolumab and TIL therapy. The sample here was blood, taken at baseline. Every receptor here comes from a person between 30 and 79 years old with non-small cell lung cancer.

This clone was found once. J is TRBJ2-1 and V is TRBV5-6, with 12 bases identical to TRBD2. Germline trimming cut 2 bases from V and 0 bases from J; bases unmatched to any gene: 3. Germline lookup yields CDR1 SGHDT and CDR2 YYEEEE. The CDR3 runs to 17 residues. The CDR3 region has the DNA TGTGCCAGCAGCTTAGGACTAGCGGGAAGCTCCTACAATGAGCAGTTCTTC. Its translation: CASSLGLAGSSYNEQFF.

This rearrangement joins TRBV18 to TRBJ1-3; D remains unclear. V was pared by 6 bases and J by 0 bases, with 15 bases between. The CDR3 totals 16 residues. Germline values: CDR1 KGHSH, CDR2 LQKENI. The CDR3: CASSQGRSSSGNTIYF. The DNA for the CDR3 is TGTGCCAGCTCCCAAGGCCGGTCTAGCTCTGGAAACACCATATATTTT.

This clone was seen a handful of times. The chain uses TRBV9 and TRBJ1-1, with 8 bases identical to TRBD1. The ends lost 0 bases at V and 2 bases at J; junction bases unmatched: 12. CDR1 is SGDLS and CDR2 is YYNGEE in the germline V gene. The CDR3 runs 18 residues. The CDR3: CASSVVTQGEWRNTEAFF. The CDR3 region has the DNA TGTGCCAGCAGCGTAGTGACACAGGGGGAATGGCGAAACACTGAAGCTTTCTTT. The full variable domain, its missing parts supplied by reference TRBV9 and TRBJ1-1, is DSGVTQTPKHLITATGQRVTLRCSPRSGDLSVYWYQQSLDQGLQFLIQYYNGEERAKGNILERFSAQQFPDLHSELNLSSLELGDSALYFCASSVVTQGEWRNTEAFFGQGTRLTVV.

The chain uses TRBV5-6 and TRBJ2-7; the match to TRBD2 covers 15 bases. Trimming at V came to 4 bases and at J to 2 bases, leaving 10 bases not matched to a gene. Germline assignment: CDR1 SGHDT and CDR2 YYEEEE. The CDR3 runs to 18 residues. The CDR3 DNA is TGTGCCAGCAGCCCTAGGACTAGCGGGGGGGCGAGAACCTACGAGCAGTACTTC. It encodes CASSPRTSGGARTYEQYF.

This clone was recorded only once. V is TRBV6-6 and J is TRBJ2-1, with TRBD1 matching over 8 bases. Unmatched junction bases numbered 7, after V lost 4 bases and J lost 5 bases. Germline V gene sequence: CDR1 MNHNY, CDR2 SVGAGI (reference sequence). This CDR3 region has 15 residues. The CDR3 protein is CASSSGTGIDNEQFF. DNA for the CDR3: TGTGCCAGCAGTTCCGGGACAGGTATCGACAATGAGCAGTTCTTC.

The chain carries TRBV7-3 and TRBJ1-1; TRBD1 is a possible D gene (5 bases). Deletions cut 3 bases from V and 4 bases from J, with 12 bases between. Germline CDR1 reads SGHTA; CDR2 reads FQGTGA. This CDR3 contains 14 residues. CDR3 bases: TGTGCCAGCAGCTTTCAGGGTACGGGCACTGAAGCTTTCTTT. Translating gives CASSFQGTGTEAFF.

The DNA of the CDR3 is TGCAGCGTTGTGGACAGCCTACGAGTGCAGTACTTC. Protein product: CSVVDSLRVQYF. The rearrangement joins TRBV29-1 to TRBJ2-7; D may be TRBD1 (6 bases). V shed 4 bases and J shed 9 bases, with 16 bases lying between them. Germline values: CDR1 SQVTM, CDR2 ANQGSEA. This CDR3 is built from 12 residues.

The CDR3 bases are TGTGCCAGTAGTAAGTCACCTAATAGCAATCAGCCCCAGCATTTT. This encodes CASSKSPNSNQPQHF. The J gene is TRBJ1-5, the V gene TRBV19; D unresolved. Trimming removed 4 bases from V and 0 bases from J, with 10 bases in between. CDR3 length: 15 amino acids. CDR1 is LNHDA and CDR2 is SQIVND in the germline V gene (reference sequence). Supplemented by reference TRBV19 and TRBJ1-5, the full variable domain reads DGGITQSPKYLFRKEGQNVTLSCEQNLNHDAMYWYRQDPGQGLRLIYYSQIVNDFQKGDIAEGYSVSREKKESFPLTVTSAQKNPTAFYLCASSKSPNSNQPQHFGDGTRLSIL.

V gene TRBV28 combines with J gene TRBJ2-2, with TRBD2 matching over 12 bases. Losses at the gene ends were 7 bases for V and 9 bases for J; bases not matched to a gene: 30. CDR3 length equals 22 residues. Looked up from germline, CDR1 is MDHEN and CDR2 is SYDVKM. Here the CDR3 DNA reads TGTGCCAGCAACCTATCCCAGGGGCAAAGACTAGCGGGAGTGTTCTTGGATCGGGAGCTGTTTTTT. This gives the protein CASNLSQGQRLAGVFLDRELFF.